The present entry profiles one T cell receptor beta chain with its context. Its target is unknown. The data originate from a study of breast tumors, draining lymph nodes, adjacent tissues. Study-wide points: Compared with basal-like, luminal-like tumors shared significantly more repertoire with nontumor tissue.

Breast cancer patients provided tissue from their axillary draining lymph nodes. TCRdb processed the multiplex PCR reads anew with MiXCR; each CDR3 protein has one entry. The data contain approximately 250,000 distinct CDR3 sequences, about 34% of them singletons. Sequencing was performed on axillary lymph node tissue. This receptor was identified in a female donor with breast cancer. Some clones in this sample may be carry-over from other donors' samples.

DNA for the CDR3: TGTGCCAGGGGGGGGCCTGGTAATGAGCAGTTCTTC. Translating it yields CARGGPGNEQFF. The rearrangement uses TRBV25-1 and TRBJ2-1, with D maybe TRBD2 (7 bases). V lost 9 bases to trimming and J lost 7 bases, with 13 bases between them. Per germline, CDR1 MGHDK and CDR2 SYGVNS. This CDR3 spans 12 amino acids.